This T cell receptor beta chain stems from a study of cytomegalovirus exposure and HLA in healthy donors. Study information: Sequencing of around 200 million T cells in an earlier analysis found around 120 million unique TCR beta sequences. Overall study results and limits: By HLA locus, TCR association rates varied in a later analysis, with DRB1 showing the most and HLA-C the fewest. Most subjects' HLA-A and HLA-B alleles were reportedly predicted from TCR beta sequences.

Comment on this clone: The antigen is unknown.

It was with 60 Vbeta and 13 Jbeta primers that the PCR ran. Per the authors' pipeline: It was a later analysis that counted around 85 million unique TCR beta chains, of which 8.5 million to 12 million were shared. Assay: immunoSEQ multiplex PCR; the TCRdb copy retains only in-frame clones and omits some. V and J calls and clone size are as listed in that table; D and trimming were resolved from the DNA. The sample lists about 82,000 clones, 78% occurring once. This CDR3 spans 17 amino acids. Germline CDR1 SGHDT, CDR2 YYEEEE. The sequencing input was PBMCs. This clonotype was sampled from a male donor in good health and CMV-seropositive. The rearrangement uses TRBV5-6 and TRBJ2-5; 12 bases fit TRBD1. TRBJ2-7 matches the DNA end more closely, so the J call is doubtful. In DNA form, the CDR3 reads TGTGCCAGTCGACCGGGACAGGGGGCGCAGAACTCCTACGAGCAGTACTTC. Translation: CASRPGQGAQNSYEQYF.